This T cell receptor beta chain stems from a study of blood T cell repertoires in COVID-19 (dated by TCRdb to 2019 to 2021). For the wider study: Samples from collaborators originated in the United States, Italy and Spain and spanned both the acute and convalescent phases of COVID-19. The prospective study material was composed of cDNA or gDNA derived from T cells, B-cell-depleted T cells, or PBMCs. The repertoires were released in a freely available public database meant as a resource for research on the immune response to SARS-CoV-2. Where available, HLA class I and class II types were taken from metadata supplied by the sample provider and were not determined by assay-based typing. Samples were obtained from the ongoing ImmuneRACE study (first 160 participants) and from 1,000 to 1,500 subjects provided by 6 global collaborators. The sample metadata nearly always contained a de-identified subject ID, COVID-19 status, age in years and sex. The dataset comprised deeply sampled blood TCRbeta repertoires from subjects exposed to, actively infected with, or recovered from COVID-19. Overall results and qualifications from the work: How much clinical and demographic metadata was included differed by source and by participant, and the metadata was provided uncurated.

The collaborating institutions used their own protocols to collect whole blood in K2EDTA tubes. For TCRbeta analysis, collaborators shipped samples as frozen whole blood, isolated PBMCs, or DNA extracted from either of those sample types. Reading the germline V gene (reference sequence) gives CDR1 MNHEY and CDR2 SMNVEV. V is pruned by 6 bases and J by 3 bases, leaving 11 bases of the junction without a gene match. Its CDR3 holds 15 amino acids, cysteine through phenylalanine. Only the CDR3 portion is preserved as DNA: 45 bases, with reading frame beginning at the first base. The immunoSEQ Assay, a bias-controlled multiplex PCR, was used to amplify TCRbeta CDR3 regions from genomic DNA. The authors' analysis ran thus. The number of nucleated cells in each sample was estimated by amplification of reference gene primers within the assay. To quantify the absolute abundance of each unique TCRbeta CDR3 rearrangement, sequence reads were collapsed and filtered. Productive Simpson clonality was computed per sample as the square root of Simpson's diversity index over productive rearrangements. The table was pulled from immuneACCESS by TCRdb, which kept in-frame rearrangements only. Such tables lose some clones; where checked, under half of the loss comes from unresolved V genes, and the rest has no known cause. The DNA gave D and trimming, while V, J and clone size come from that table. This sample lists just under 350,000 clones; 65% to 85% were detected once. The top ten clones comprise 2.5% to 3.5% of the sample.

Details on this clone: Its antigen remains undetermined. Nothing much larger sits one base from this clone, and base qualities are not available.

The chain couples TRBV27 to TRBJ2-7, and TRBD1 matches 7 of the central bases. Sample: peripheral blood. The sequence came from a man aged 25 to 40 with active or convalescent COVID-19. CDR3 reads: CASRGKLGQSYEQYF. At the DNA level, the sequence is TGTGCCAGCAGGGGTAAGTTGGGACAGAGCTACGAGCAGTACTTC.